A single sample is the source of the 32 T cell receptor beta chains below, sequenced in a study of shared clonotypes between healthy human individuals. Sequencing used immunoSEQ multiplex PCR; TCRdb keeps in-frame clones, though not all of them. The sample includes some 2.3 million clones, over 90% seen only once; the top ten take about 0.39%. Sequenced input: naive CD4+ T cells from PBMCs. Regarding subset: CD45RA+ positively selected. The receptor set was obtained from a man aged 18 to 29 in good health. Some clones in this sample may be carry-over from other donors' samples.

V and J are TRBV29-1 and TRBJ2-7; TRBD1 agrees at 7 bases. J lost 0 bases, V lost 5 bases, and 7 bases had no gene match. This CDR3 is built from 14 residues. Per germline, CDR1 SQVTM and CDR2 ANQGSEA. The CDR3 nucleotides read TGCAGCGTTAGTGGACAGGAGAGCTCCTACGAGCAGTACTTC. It yields the protein CSVSGQESSYEQYF.

Note on this clone: The identical CDR3 is also encoded by other nucleotide sequences in the sample. The CDR3 reads CAISGTSGANEQFF. The DNA for the CDR3 is TGTGCCATCAGTGGGACTAGCGGGGCCAATGAGCAGTTCTTC. This rearrangement joins TRBV10-3 to TRBJ2-1; TRBD2 matches at 12 bases. Germline lookup yields CDR1 ENHRY and CDR2 SYGVKD. The length of the CDR3 is 14 residues. With 4 bases clipped from V and 6 bases from J, the junction kept 1 base outside the gene matches.

Written as DNA, the CDR3 is TGTGCCAGCAGCTTGCAAGGGTCGCTAGCGGGAGGAGAGACCCAGTACTTC. This encodes CASSLQGSLAGGETQYF. The rearrangement joins TRBV5-4 to TRBJ2-5, with 11 bases aligning to TRBD2. Germline trimming cut 1 base from V and 4 bases from J; bases unmatched to any gene: 9. Germline-derived CDR1 and CDR2 are SGHNT and YYREEE (reference sequence). The CDR3 spans 17 residues.

Notes on this clone: The identical CDR3 is also encoded by other nucleotide sequences in the sample. The V call is TRBV5-5, the J call TRBJ1-1; tentative D call: TRBD1 (5 bases). The V end lost 0 bases, the J end lost 3 bases, and 6 bases lay between the germline ends. Germline V gene data show CDR1 as SGHKS and CDR2 as YYEKEE (reference sequence). This CDR3 region has 13 residues. The CDR3 is CASSLAGDTEAFF. CDR3 DNA sequence: TGTGCCAGCAGCTTGGCGGGGGACACTGAAGCTTTCTTT.

This clone was detected once. The rearrangement links TRBV2 to TRBJ2-1, with TRBD1 matching 7 bases. The V gene end was trimmed by 10 bases and the J gene end by 3 bases; junction bases not matched to a gene: 12. CDR1 and CDR2 (germline): SNHLY, FYNNEI. The CDR3 loop spans 15 amino acids. The CDR3 bases are TGTGCCATCGCGAACAGGGGAACGAACTACAATGAGCAGTTCTTC. This codes for CAIANRGTNYNEQFF.

The rearrangement joins TRBV29-1 to TRBJ1-2; no clear D. Germline V gene sequence: CDR1 SQVTM, CDR2 ANQGSEA. The ends were cut back, 4 bases at V and 4 bases at J, with 13 bases in the middle. The CDR3 totals 13 residues. In DNA, the CDR3 is TGCAGCGTTGGAAGCAGGCCTCGCTATGGCTACACCTTC. Translating gives CSVGSRPRYGYTF. Complete variable domain (other parts from reference TRBV29-1 and TRBJ1-2): SAVISQKPSRDICQRGTSLTIQCQVDSQVTMMFWYRQQPGQSLTLIATANQGSEATYESGFVIDKFPISRPNLTFSTLTVSNMSPEDSSIYLCSVGSRPRYGYTFGSGTRLTVV.

The chain couples TRBV5-1 to TRBJ1-2; TRBD1 might be the D (5 bases). The ends were cut back, 0 bases at V and 7 bases at J, with 10 bases in the middle. There are 13 residues in the CDR3. Germline loops: CDR1 SGHRS, CDR2 YFSETQ. CDR3 in amino acids: CASSLALDTGYTF. The CDR3 DNA is TGCGCCAGCAGCTTGGCGCTGGACACTGGCTACACCTTC.

V usage is TRBV4-3 and J usage is TRBJ2-3; D tentatively fits TRBD1 or TRBD2 (5 bases each). The germline V and J ends were trimmed by 3 bases and 6 bases, with 16 bases remaining between them. The germline gives CDR1 LGHNA, CDR2 YSLEER. This CDR3 is built from 15 residues. The DNA for the CDR3 is TGCGCCAGCAGCCAGTCCCGTGGGACGCTCGATACGCAGTATTTT. This sequence encodes CASSQSRGTLDTQYF.

This chain connects TRBV9 to TRBJ1-4; 10 nucleotides align to TRBD1. Germline CDR1 reads SGDLS; CDR2 reads YYNGEE. CDR3 length equals 16 residues. The V and J ends lost 4 bases and 6 bases, in that order; junction bases with no gene match: 9. CDR3: CASSPRDRGGDEKLFF. For the CDR3, the DNA is TGTGCCAGCAGCCCTCGGGACAGGGGAGGGGATGAAAAACTGTTTTTT.

The chain has TRBV29-1 and TRBJ1-5, with 7 bases fitting TRBD1. The length of the CDR3 is 13 residues. The germline V gene has CDR1 SQVTM and CDR2 ANQGSEA. With 2 bases clipped from V and 6 bases from J, the junction kept 4 bases outside the gene matches. The DNA of the CDR3 is TGCAGCGTTGAAACAGGGGTAGGTCAGCCCCAGCATTTT. Residues: CSVETGVGQPQHF.

In the case of this clone: The same CDR3 is also encoded by other DNA sequences in this sample. The rearrangement joins TRBV19 to TRBJ2-6; no firm D call. There are 14 residues in the CDR3. The germline V gene has CDR1 LNHDA and CDR2 SQIVND (reference sequence). V lost 3 bases and J 0 bases, leaving 3 bases between the germline ends. This CDR3 reads CASSISSGANVLTF. In DNA, the CDR3 is TGTGCCAGTAGTATCAGCTCTGGGGCCAACGTCCTGACTTTC.

This chain joins TRBV6-5 and TRBJ1-5; D is ambiguous. The CDR3 covers 16 residues. Trimming removed 3 bases from V and 0 bases from J, with 12 bases in between. CDR1 is MNHEY, CDR2 SVGAGI, per germline. CDR3 sequence reads: CASSYKTVYSNQPQHF. DNA for the CDR3: TGTGCCAGCAGTTATAAGACCGTCTATAGCAATCAGCCCCAGCATTTT.

The V and J genes are TRBV10-1 and TRBJ2-2, with no clear D. Between the trimmed V and J ends, which lost 6 bases and 0 bases, there was a span of 11 bases. CDR3 size: 15 residues. The V gene's germline CDR1 is WNHNN and CDR2 SYGVQD (reference sequence). The CDR3 coding sequence is TGCGCCAGCAGCCGGACCACCCCGAACACCGGGGAGCTGTTTTTT. It encodes CASSRTTPNTGELFF.

Note on this clone: A read error may account for a junction end that differs from germline. This chain links TRBV5-1 with TRBJ2-2; no reliable D call. Germline V gene lookup returns CDR1 SGHRS and CDR2 YFSETQ. CDR3 length equals 14 residues. CDR3 sequence: CASSPVTNTGELFF. In DNA, the CDR3 is TGCGCCAGCAGCCCGGTCACGAATACCGGGGAGCTGTTTTTT. The full variable domain, completed using reference TRBV5-1 and TRBJ2-2, is KAGVTQTPRYLIKTRGQQVTLSCSPISGHRSVSWYQQTPGQGLQFLFEYFSETQRNKGNFPGRFSGRQFSNSRSEMNVSTLELGDSALYLCASSPVTNTGELFFGEGSRLTVL.

The rearrangement joins TRBV18 to TRBJ1-5, with D hard to call. The CDR3 runs 13 residues. With 4 bases removed from V and 11 bases from J, the gap between germline ends came to 15 bases. Germline CDR1 and CDR2: KGHSH and LQKENI. CDR3 coding DNA: TGTGCCAGCTCACTTGATAGGGATAGGTCCCAGCATTTT. It specifies CASSLDRDRSQHF. Full variable domain (remainder filled in from reference TRBV18 and TRBJ1-5): NAGVMQNPRHLVRRRGQEARLRCSPMKGHSHVYWYRQLPEEGLKFMVYLQKENIIDESGMPKERFSAEFPKEGPSILRIQQVVRGDSAAYFCASSLDRDRSQHFGDGTRLSIL.

This sequence joins TRBV19 and TRBJ1-1; D ambiguous. Germline lookup yields CDR1 LNHDA and CDR2 SQIVND (reference sequence). This CDR3 contains 14 residues. V lost 9 bases to trimming and J lost 5 bases, with 19 bases between them. CDR3 in amino acids: CASRITDQGTEAFF. The CDR3 DNA sequence: TGTGCCAGCCGAATAACGGATCAAGGGACTGAAGCTTTCTTT.

V gene TRBV7-2 combines with J gene TRBJ2-5, with D perhaps given as TRBD1 or TRBD2 (5 bases each). CDR1 and CDR2 (germline): SGHTA, FQGNSA. Trimming stripped 5 bases from V and 5 bases from J, with 12 bases between. The CDR3 has 13 residues. CDR3 DNA: TGTGCCAGCAGCGGGGATGGGACCGAGACCCAGTACTTC. Translation gives CASSGDGTETQYF.

This clone was found once. V and J are TRBV7-3 and TRBJ2-3; D not resolved. The CDR3 contains 15 residues. CDR1 is SGHTA, CDR2 FQGTGA, per germline. Trimming removed 5 bases from V and 0 bases from J, with 12 bases in between. CDR3 bases: TGTGCCAGCAGCCCCGTAGGCCTTAGCACAGATACGCAGTATTTT. Translated: CASSPVGLSTDTQYF.

In the case of this clone: This sample includes further DNA sequences coding for the same CDR3. The chain is built from TRBV5-4 and TRBJ2-5, with D perhaps being TRBD1 or TRBD2 (5 bases each). Per germline, CDR1 SGHNT and CDR2 YYREEE (reference sequence). V dropped 0 bases and J dropped 2 bases, with 5 bases sitting between them. This CDR3 has 13 residues. The CDR3 bases are TGTGCCAGCAGCTTGGGGGGGCAAGAGACCCAGTACTTC. Translated: CASSLGGQETQYF.

V is TRBV27 and J is TRBJ1-2, with a possible D match to TRBD1 (5 bases). Trimming removed 8 bases at V and 7 bases at J, with 20 bases between. Germline V CDR1 and CDR2: MNHEY, SMNVEV (reference sequence). The CDR3 sequence is 14 residues long. CDR3 bases: TGTGCCAGCCCCTACCATCGGGGGTTGGGTGGCTACACCTTC. Its translation is CASPYHRGLGGYTF.

This chain connects TRBV7-2 to TRBJ2-5; D is possibly TRBD2 (5 bases). Trimming removed 3 bases from V and 3 bases from J, with 11 bases in between. The CDR3 spans 14 residues. The germline V gene encodes CDR1 SGHTA and CDR2 FQGNSA. The CDR3 nucleotides are TGTGCCAGCAGCTTCGGAGGCCAAGAAGAGACCCAGTACTTC. Amino acid sequence: CASSFGGQEETQYF.

V gene TRBV28 combines with J gene TRBJ2-1; D assignment may be TRBD1 or TRBD2 (5 bases each). Germline loops: CDR1 MDHEN, CDR2 SYDVKM. CDR3 size: 15 residues. Trimming removed 7 bases from V and 5 bases from J, with 18 bases in between. The CDR3 coding sequence is TGTGCCAGCATACGACCGGGACGCAGCGACAATGAGCAGTTCTTC. It encodes CASIRPGRSDNEQFF.

This clone was seen once. The rearrangement joins TRBV5-1 to TRBJ1-2; 11 positions agree with TRBD1. The V and J ends lost 4 bases and 6 bases, in that order; junction bases with no gene match: 5. Germline V gene lookup returns CDR1 SGHRS and CDR2 YFSETQ. This CDR3 spans 14 amino acids. CDR3 in amino acids: CASSPEGQGDGYTF. CDR3 bases: TGCGCCAGCAGCCCAGAGGGACAGGGGGATGGCTACACCTTC.

This sequence joins TRBV10-2 and TRBJ1-1, with 7 positions matching TRBD1. V was clipped by 4 bases and J by 4 bases; unmatched bases: 6. Germline V lookup: CDR1 WSHSY, CDR2 SAAADI. CDR3 length: 14 residues. CDR3 residues: CASSGQGSFTEAFF. CDR3 nucleotides: TGCGCCAGCAGTGGACAGGGCAGCTTCACTGAAGCTTTCTTT.

This rearrangement joins TRBV7-9 to TRBJ1-1; the match to TRBD1 covers 10 bases. The germline CDR1 and CDR2 sequences are SEHNR and FQNEAQ (reference sequence). The CDR3 sequence is 16 residues long. The J segment lost 1 base and the V segment lost 6 bases, leaving 8 bases of the junction unmatched. The CDR3 DNA follows: TGTGCCAGCAGACCTGCTAGACAGGGGGCGAACACTGAAGCTTTCTTT. Translated, it gives CASRPARQGANTEAFF.

The chain employs TRBV5-8 and TRBJ2-7; 12 nucleotides agree with TRBD2. CDR1 and CDR2 from the germline V gene are SGHTS and YDEGEE. The CDR3 contains 16 residues. V trimming: 1 base; J trimming: 6 bases; junction bases outside the gene matches: 8. The CDR3, as DNA: TGTGCCAGCAGCTTGCTCGCGACTAGCGGGAGTCGCGAGCAGTACTTC. It codes for CASSLLATSGSREQYF.

The CDR3 DNA follows: TGTGCCAGCAGCTACAGGGGAGGGGCTGAAGCTTTCTTT. Translated, it gives CASSYRGGAEAFF. V and J are TRBV7-9 and TRBJ1-1; 7 nucleotides agree with TRBD1. The trim removed 4 bases at V and 6 bases at J, leaving 5 bases unmatched. The CDR3 extends over 13 amino acids. Germline CDR1 SEHNR, CDR2 FQNEAQ (reference sequence).

With regard to this clone: The germline gene is not matched at one end of the junction; a read error may be the cause. V and J are TRBV30 and TRBJ2-5; D is tentatively TRBD1 or TRBD2 (5 bases each). The CDR3 covers 13 residues. Looked up from germline, CDR1 is GTSNPN and CDR2 is SVGIG (reference sequence). This chain's CDR3 is CAWSVGTQQTQYF. CDR3 coding DNA: TGTGCCTGGAGTGTGGGGACCCAACAGACCCAGTACTTC. The whole variable domain, filled in from reference TRBV30 and TRBJ2-5, reads SQTIHQWPATLVQPVGSPLSLECTVEGTSNPNLYWYRQAAGRGLQLLFYSVGIGQISSEVPQNLSASRPQDRQFILSSKKLLLSDSGFYLCAWSVGTQQTQYFGPGTRLLVL.

This chain connects TRBV6-1 to TRBJ2-7; D perhaps matches TRBD1 (5 bases). The germline CDR1 and CDR2 sequences are MNHNS and SASEGT. The CDR3 is 15 amino acids. Between the trimmed V and J ends, which lost 8 bases and 0 bases, there was a span of 17 bases. The CDR3 sequence: CASQWERGLSYEQYF. The DNA of the CDR3 is TGTGCCAGCCAGTGGGAAAGGGGCCTCTCCTACGAGCAGTACTTC.

The rearrangement uses TRBV6-6 and TRBJ2-3, with D possibly matching TRBD1 (5 bases). The CDR3 is made up of 16 amino acids. V lost 7 bases to trimming and J lost 0 bases, with 17 bases between them. CDR1 is MNHNY, CDR2 SVGAGI, per germline (reference sequence). The CDR3 DNA follows: TGTGCCAGCATTGAGATGTGGCAGGGCAGCACAGATACGCAGTATTTT. It is translated as CASIEMWQGSTDTQYF.

Note on this clone: At one of its ends the junction is not consistent with the germline gene, which may arise from a read error. The chain has TRBV4-1 and TRBJ1-2, with D perhaps TRBD1 (5 bases). CDR1 is MGHRA, CDR2 YSYEKL, per germline. The CDR3 extends over 13 amino acids. DNA for the CDR3: TGCGCCAGCAGACAAGGGACCCGGCGTGGCTACACCTTC. It is translated as CASRQGTRRGYTF.

Regarding this clone: Distinct nucleotide sequences in the sample also encode this CDR3. V gene TRBV7-9 combines with J gene TRBJ2-5; the match to TRBD2 covers 9 bases. The germline gives CDR1 SEHNR, CDR2 FQNEAQ (reference sequence). V lost 5 bases to trimming and J lost 4 bases; unmatched junction nucleotides: 5. The CDR3 runs 14 residues. CDR3 loop: CASSPGTSLETQYF. CDR3 DNA sequence: TGTGCCAGCAGCCCCGGGACTAGCTTAGAGACCCAGTACTTC.